This T cell receptor beta chain was documented in a study of T cell responses to AZD1222 COVID-19 vaccine (dated by TCRdb to the early 2020s). With respect to the entire study: TCR sequencing was performed for 230 to 250 trial participants, of whom around 200 were given two doses of AZD1222 and approximately 25 were given two doses of MenACWY control vaccine. Trial participants were enrolled by age into 18-55, 56-69 and 70-plus year subgroups, with roughly 150, 30 and 60 TCR-sequenced participants respectively.

The CDR3 regions of human TCRbeta chains were subjected to immunosequencing. In the original analysis: Repertoire TCRs were checked for matches against a reference library of SARS-CoV-2-specific TCRs that had been generated using the MIRA antigen-specificity platform. Breadth meant the fraction of unique TCRs that were SARS-CoV-2-associated, whereas depth meant the fraction of total T cells that were SARS-CoV-2-associated. Using the MIRA data, each spike-specific TCR was assigned both to the spike region to which the TCR was reactive and to a CD4 or CD8 class. Log10-transformed breadth and depth values were compared by one-way ANOVA with Sidak's multiple comparisons tests. In its TCRdb copy, this immuneACCESS table keeps in-frame sequences only and misses some clones. Where compared with another copy, unresolved V genes explain less than half of these, and the others have no known cause. V and J calls and clone size come straight from that table; D and trimming were deduced from the DNA. The sample records 70,000 to 95,000 clones, approximately 90% of which are singletons. The leading ten clones occupy more than 7.5% of the sample.

From the cysteine up to the phenylalanine, the CDR3 has a length of 14 residues. Only CDR3 DNA is held: 42 bases, read in frame from base 1. V was cut back by 3 bases and J by 0 bases, leaving a gap of 10 bases between them. The germline V gene yields SGHRS for CDR1 and YFSETQ for CDR2. As to this clone: Its cognate antigen has yet to be identified. Per-base qualities were not stored, and no clone one base away is much larger.

The time point label of this sample denotes: about 28 days (+/-7) after the second vaccine dose. Because spike-specific TCR depth and breadth did not differ between the two schedules, AZD1222 recipients who got a second dose at roughly 4 weeks were pooled with those who got a second dose at roughly 12 weeks. Vaccinee samples came from UK trials COV001 and COV002, including a single-blind randomized controlled phase 2/3 trial of AZD1222 (ChAdOx1 nCoV-19) in healthy adults. For TCRbeta chain sequencing, PBMC samples from trial participants were taken at day 0 and at day 28 after the second dose. Overall study results and their limits: Because no day 14 peak-response samples were available, the repertoires could be characterized only after the peak T cell response. Participants were mostly white British, with more females than males. The authors suggested clonal diversity may have been underestimated. The vaccine-associated CD4 TCRs covered the entire spike protein, and the dominant responses fell in regions 160-218 and 743-854. Conclusions about previously exposed vaccinees were limited because only a handful of AZD1222 recipients were SARS-CoV-2 seropositive at baseline. In the small 56-69-year group, the increase in depth fell short of significance, most likely because of low power. After two AZD1222 doses, spike-specific TCR breadth and depth were significantly higher than at day 0 and than in MenACWY recipients. Reportedly, almost half of the unique spike-specific TCRs recognized epitopes lying outside the regions that are mutated in the B.1.351 and B.1.1.7 variants.

The sample consisted of peripheral blood, taken 28 days after the second AZD1222 dose. This clonotype was sampled from an adult who received the AZD1222 COVID-19 vaccine. Recombination joined TRBV5-1 with TRBJ2-7, with no confident D gene call. The CDR3 in this case is CASSYEVSSYEQYF. The DNA sequence is TGCGCCAGCAGCTATGAAGTGAGCTCCTACGAGCAGTACTTC.